The following is a T cell receptor beta chain sequence with its context. Profiled with immunoSEQ multiplex PCR; TCRdb holds only in-frame clones, not every one. The repertoire consists of hundreds of thousands of clones, with about 96% occurring once and the leading ten covering roughly 0.1%. CD45RO-negative cells were positively selected for CCR7, leaving out terminally differentiated effector memory CD45RA+ cells. This record belongs to a study of shared clonotypes between healthy human individuals. Sequencing was performed on naive CD8+ T cells sorted from blood. The origin of this receptor is a woman in her thirties in good health.

CDR3 in amino acids: CASTADRRPYYSNQPQHF. DNA for the CDR3: TGTGCCAGCACCGCCGACAGGCGCCCATACTATAGCAATCAGCCCCAGCATTTT. This sequence joins TRBV28 and TRBJ1-5, with D perhaps matching TRBD1 (6 bases). Trimming cost V 7 bases and J 0 bases, with 22 bases left between them. The CDR3 totals 18 residues. Germline V gene sequence: CDR1 MDHEN, CDR2 SYDVKM.